The 16 T cell receptor beta chains reported below all come from one sample, sequenced in a study of OX40 agonist ivuxolimab in advanced cancers. Profiled with immunoSEQ multiplex PCR; TCRdb holds only in-frame clones, not every one. This sample has 60,000 to 75,000 clones, with 70% to 90% found just once. The specimen was CD4+ or CD8+ T cells sorted from blood, collected in a trial of the OX40 agonist ivuxolimab. These TCRs come from an adult with an advanced solid tumor such as melanoma, head and neck, liver or kidney cancer.

The gene calls are TRBV19 and TRBJ2-5; no firm D call. There are 14 residues in the CDR3. The germline gives CDR1 LNHDA, CDR2 SQIVND (reference sequence). V was cut by 3 bases and J by 4 bases, with 12 bases left in between. CDR3 sequence (DNA): TGTGCCAGTAGTATTAGGCCGGGTGGAGAGACCCAGTACTTC. It yields the protein CASSIRPGGETQYF.

The V call is TRBV5-1, the J call TRBJ1-2; no reliable D call. V lost 0 bases and J 5 bases, leaving 11 bases between the germline ends. The germline CDR1 and CDR2 sequences are SGHRS and YFSETQ. The CDR3 sequence is 14 residues long. Here the CDR3 reads CASSLDRSEYGYTF. The CDR3 DNA reads as TGCGCCAGCAGCTTGGACAGATCAGAGTATGGCTACACCTTC. Combining the CDR3 with reference TRBV5-1 and TRBJ1-2 gives the whole variable domain KAGVTQTPRYLIKTRGQQVTLSCSPISGHRSVSWYQQTPGQGLQFLFEYFSETQRNKGNFPGRFSGRQFSNSRSEMNVSTLELGDSALYLCASSLDRSEYGYTFGSGTRLTVV.

This clone appeared a single time. The V gene is TRBV19, the J gene TRBJ1-5, with 7 bases matching TRBD1. Unmatched junction bases numbered 7, after V lost 5 bases and J lost 3 bases. Germline V CDR1 and CDR2: LNHDA, SQIVND (reference sequence). This CDR3 contains 15 residues. The CDR3 sequence is CASSRGGQYNQPQHF. Here the CDR3 DNA reads TGTGCCAGTAGTCGTGGGGGACAGTACAATCAGCCCCAGCATTTT.

The V gene is TRBV7-2, the J gene TRBJ2-5; D is uncertain. Per the germline V gene, CDR1 is SGHTA and CDR2 is FQGNSA. Trimming removed 1 base at V and 3 bases at J, with 6 bases between. The CDR3 is 13 residues long. CDR3 protein: CASSLVREETQYF. The CDR3 DNA reads as TGTGCCAGCAGCTTAGTGAGAGAAGAGACCCAGTACTTC.

This chain connects TRBV5-5 to TRBJ2-5, with 8 positions matching TRBD1. There are 16 residues in the CDR3. With V trimmed by 4 bases and J by 5 bases, 13 bases remained unmatched. Germline V gene data show CDR1 as SGHKS and CDR2 as YYEKEE (reference sequence). DNA for the CDR3: TGTGCCAGCAGCCCAATTCGCCGACAGGGGACCGAGACCCAGTACTTC. As protein: CASSPIRRQGTETQYF.

With respect to this clone: Other DNA sequences in this specimen translate into the identical CDR3. The V gene is TRBV5-6, the J gene TRBJ2-7, with a possible D match to TRBD1 (5 bases). The germline V gene has CDR1 SGHDT and CDR2 YYEEEE. V gave up 0 bases and J gave up 5 bases, with 6 bases separating them. The CDR3 runs 12 residues. This chain's CDR3 is CASSLVGDEQYF. Here the CDR3 DNA reads TGTGCCAGCAGCTTGGTAGGGGACGAGCAGTACTTC.

The CDR3 sequence is CASSPHRARALEQYF. CDR3 coding DNA: TGTGCCAGCAGCCCTCATCGGGCCCGGGCGCTCGAGCAGTACTTC. The chain combines TRBV7-2 with TRBJ2-7; unclear D gene. CDR1 is SGHTA and CDR2 is FQGNSA in the germline V gene. V lost 5 bases, J lost 6 bases, and 20 bases lay in between. The CDR3 runs 15 residues.

The V call is TRBV5-1, the J call TRBJ2-1; possible D gene TRBD2, 6 bases. The CDR3 extends over 16 amino acids. The V gene lost 2 bases and the J gene lost 0 bases, with 12 bases spanning the gap. The germline gives CDR1 SGHRS, CDR2 YFSETQ. CDR3 protein: CASSFVAVSSYNEQFF. The CDR3 coding sequence is TGCGCCAGCAGCTTTGTAGCGGTTAGCTCCTACAATGAGCAGTTCTTC.

This sequence joins TRBV5-8 and TRBJ2-2; D unresolved. The V end was cut by 0 bases, the J end by 3 bases, with 9 bases between. The CDR3 runs to 15 residues. Germline V gene lookup returns CDR1 SGHTS and CDR2 YDEGEE. This CDR3 reads CASSLARVDTGELFF. The CDR3 nucleotides read TGTGCCAGCAGCTTGGCTCGAGTAGACACCGGGGAGCTGTTTTTT.

Relative to its sample, this clone is medium-sized (0.01 to 0.1%). The chain uses TRBV30 and TRBJ1-1, with D possibly being TRBD1 (6 bases). The CDR3 spans 14 residues. Germline V gives CDR1 GTSNPN, CDR2 SVGIG (reference sequence). Deletions cut 1 base from V and 5 bases from J, with 14 bases between. CDR3 coding DNA: TGTGCCTGGAGTGAGGACAGTTCTAGTACTGAAGCTTTCTTT. As protein: CAWSEDSSSTEAFF.

The chain has TRBV6-1 and TRBJ1-5; D might be TRBD1 (6 bases). Germline V gene data show CDR1 as MNHNS and CDR2 as SASEGT. This CDR3 contains 14 residues. Trimming pared 6 bases from V and 5 bases from J, leaving 14 bases between. The CDR3 sequence is CASSGSGGDQPQHF. DNA for the CDR3: TGTGCCAGCAGCGGGTCTGGGGGCGATCAGCCCCAGCATTTT.

V and J are TRBV28 and TRBJ2-3; 8 bases are a match to TRBD2. Germline V gives CDR1 MDHEN, CDR2 SYDVKM. This CDR3 is 14 amino acids long. Trimming at V came to 6 bases and at J to 6 bases, leaving 8 bases not matched to a gene. The DNA for the CDR3 is TGTGCCAGCAGGTCGGGAGGGCAATATGATACGCAGTATTTT. Translating gives CASRSGGQYDTQYF.

CDR3: CASSLSGTGELFF. The CDR3 DNA sequence: TGTGCCAGCAGCTTAAGTGGTACCGGGGAGCTGTTTTTT. The rearrangement uses TRBV7-6 and TRBJ2-2; unclear D gene. Germline V CDR1 and CDR2: SGHVS, FNYEAQ. Trimming pared 2 bases from V and 5 bases from J, leaving 6 bases between. The CDR3 totals 13 residues.

The chain uses TRBV7-9 and TRBJ2-1; 10 nucleotides line up with TRBD1. Germline CDR1 is SEHNR and CDR2 is FQNEAQ (reference sequence). The CDR3 runs 16 residues. V trimming: 4 bases; J trimming: 5 bases; junction bases outside the gene matches: 8. As DNA, the CDR3 is TGTGCCAGCAGCTGGGTCGGGACAGGGGCGAACAATGAGCAGTTCTTC. The encoded protein is CASSWVGTGANNEQFF.

The J gene is TRBJ2-5, the V gene TRBV7-9; D not certain. Germline V CDR1 and CDR2: SEHNR, FQNEAQ (reference sequence). The CDR3 is 12 residues long. The germline V and J ends were trimmed by 2 bases and 4 bases, with 5 bases remaining between them. CDR3 bases: TGTGCCAGCAGCTTAATCGCAGAGACCCAGTACTTC. This sequence encodes CASSLIAETQYF.

This chain uses TRBV11-2 with TRBJ2-7; D uncertain. V was cut by 2 bases and J by 9 bases, with 11 bases left in between. This CDR3 comprises 12 residues. Germline loops: CDR1 SGHAT, CDR2 FQNNGV. The chain's CDR3 is CASSLTKLGQYF. The DNA for the CDR3 is TGTGCCAGCAGCTTAACGAAGCTGGGGCAGTACTTC.